The 24 T cell receptor beta chains listed next were all sequenced from one sample in a study of graft-versus-host responses after intestinal transplantation. No antigen is known for these receptors. Here immunoSEQ multiplex PCR was the method, and the copy in TCRdb shows in-frame clones only, minus some. The sample lists 98,000 or so clones; over 75% were seen once. Source: unstimulated CD4+ T cells sorted from spleen or lymph node cells, taken before intestinal transplant. The receptors shown here come from a human donor who received an intestinal transplant.

V and J are TRBV18 and TRBJ2-7; no clear D. V was clipped by 3 bases and J by 2 bases, with 8 bases between them. CDR1 and CDR2 from the germline V gene are KGHSH and LQKENI. This CDR3 spans 13 amino acids. The CDR3 coding sequence is TGTGCCAGCTCACCTAGAGACCCCTACGAGCAGTACTTC. This gives the protein CASSPRDPYEQYF. Variable domain in full (rest from reference TRBV18 and TRBJ2-7): NAGVMQNPRHLVRRRGQEARLRCSPMKGHSHVYWYRQLPEEGLKFMVYLQKENIIDESGMPKERFSAEFPKEGPSILRIQQVVRGDSAAYFCASSPRDPYEQYFGPGTRLTVT.

This rearrangement joins TRBV5-1 to TRBJ2-1; D is possibly TRBD1 (8 bases). The CDR3 is made up of 15 amino acids. In germline, CDR1 is SGHRS, CDR2 YFSETQ. The V gene lost 4 bases and the J gene lost 4 bases, with 15 bases spanning the gap. The CDR3 DNA reads as TGCGCCAGCAGCACTGGACAGGGACTATACAATGAGCAGTTCTTC. Amino acids: CASSTGQGLYNEQFF.

The chain couples TRBV4-1 to TRBJ2-5; weak D call: TRBD1 (6 bases). The CDR3 loop spans 16 amino acids. V was clipped by 1 base and J by 5 bases, with 17 bases between them. Looked up from germline, CDR1 is MGHRA and CDR2 is YSYEKL. The CDR3 sequence is CASSQATGGLRETQYF. In DNA, the CDR3 is TGCGCCAGCAGCCAAGCGACAGGAGGCCTTAGGGAGACCCAGTACTTC.

This chain links TRBV6-5 with TRBJ2-1; 10 nucleotides agree with TRBD2. CDR3 length equals 15 residues. The V gene's germline CDR1 is MNHEY and CDR2 SVGAGI. V lost 5 bases, J lost 5 bases, and 6 bases stayed unmatched. The CDR3 sequence is CASSSGTSVNNEQFF. For the CDR3, the DNA is TGTGCCAGCAGTAGCGGGACTAGCGTAAACAATGAGCAGTTCTTC.

This clone is a singleton in its sample. The chain is built from TRBV10-3 and TRBJ1-4; D might be TRBD1 (5 bases). CDR3 length: 13 residues. V dropped 6 bases and J dropped 6 bases, with 11 bases sitting between them. Germline V gives CDR1 ENHRY, CDR2 SYGVKD. The CDR3 is CAIRGGMDEKLFF. The CDR3 nucleotides are TGTGCCATCAGGGGGGGGATGGATGAAAAACTGTTTTTT.

This CDR3 is CASSTHAGATVQNIQYF. CDR3 nucleotides: TGTGCCAGCAGCACCCACGCAGGGGCAACGGTCCAAAACATTCAGTACTTC. This sequence joins TRBV11-1 and TRBJ2-4; D is perhaps TRBD1 (6 bases). This CDR3 has 17 residues. CDR1 and CDR2 (germline): SGHAT, FQDESV (reference sequence). Trimming pared 5 bases from V and 5 bases from J, leaving 22 bases between.

The V call is TRBV7-3, the J call TRBJ2-7; 7 bases fit TRBD2. V was pared by 1 base and J by 5 bases, with 5 bases of the junction left unmatched. Germline V CDR1 and CDR2: SGHTA, FQGTGA. This CDR3 comprises 14 residues. CDR3: CASSLRGGVHEQYF. CDR3 nucleotide sequence: TGTGCCAGCAGCTTAAGGGGGGGTGTACACGAGCAGTACTTC. The whole variable domain, remainder taken from reference TRBV7-3 and TRBJ2-7, is GAGVSQTPSNKVTEKGKYVELRCDPISGHTALYWYRQSLGQGPEFLIYFQGTGAADDSGLPNDRFFAVRPEGSVSTLKIQRTERGDSAVYLCASSLRGGVHEQYFGPGTRLTVT.

In regard to this clone: This CDR3 is also generated by other DNA sequences in the sample. The chain couples TRBV18 to TRBJ1-2; D might be TRBD1 (5 bases). The CDR3 length is 18 residues. The V end was cut by 1 base, the J end by 0 bases, with 18 bases between. Germline V gene data show CDR1 as KGHSH and CDR2 as LQKENI. The CDR3: CASSPRLMGVQANYGYTF. The CDR3, as DNA: TGTGCCAGCTCACCACGTCTGATGGGCGTACAGGCTAACTATGGCTACACCTTC.

The chain combines TRBV2 with TRBJ2-7; no reliable D call. Germline V CDR1 and CDR2: SNHLY, FYNNEI. This CDR3 has 12 amino acids. V lost 1 base and J 4 bases, leaving 5 bases between the germline ends. The CDR3 is CASSEGRYEQYF. The CDR3 DNA follows: TGTGCCAGCAGTGAAGGCCGGTACGAGCAGTACTTC.

The V gene is TRBV18, the J gene TRBJ2-5, with unresolved D. The CDR3 extends over 12 amino acids. V lost 6 bases to trimming and J lost 1 base, with 6 bases between them. Germline CDR1 reads KGHSH; CDR2 reads LQKENI. The CDR3 region is CASSRSQETQYF. CDR3 sequence (DNA): TGTGCCAGCTCTCGGTCCCAAGAGACCCAGTACTTC.

This chain uses TRBV6-5 with TRBJ1-2; no reliable D call. The V and J ends lost 4 bases and 4 bases respectively, with 16 bases between them. Germline V CDR1 and CDR2: MNHEY, SVGAGI. This CDR3 has 15 amino acids. The CDR3 loop is CASSFSSRWGYGYTF. The DNA of the CDR3 is TGTGCCAGCAGTTTTTCCAGCCGCTGGGGCTATGGCTACACCTTC.

J is TRBJ1-5 and V is TRBV27; the match to TRBD1 covers 7 bases. The CDR3 length is 16 residues. CDR1 is MNHEY and CDR2 is SMNVEV in the germline V gene (reference sequence). J gave up 0 bases and V 0 bases, and 2 bases lay outside the gene matches. In nucleotides, the CDR3 is TGTGCCAGCAGTTTATCCCGGGACAGTAGCAATCAGCCCCAGCATTTT. Translating it yields CASSLSRDSSNQPQHF.

J is TRBJ1-2 and V is TRBV28; D is ambiguous. The CDR3 consists of 14 residues. Germline-derived CDR1 and CDR2 are MDHEN and SYDVKM. The V end was cut by 5 bases, the J end by 4 bases, with 14 bases between. The chain's CDR3 is CASSVPGSPYGYTF. CDR3 DNA: TGTGCCAGCAGTGTCCCAGGATCCCCCTATGGCTACACCTTC.

This clone showed up just once. The chain recombines TRBV5-6 with TRBJ1-2, with unresolved D. In germline, CDR1 is SGHDT, CDR2 YYEEEE. V was cut by 0 bases and J by 4 bases, with 7 bases left in between. The CDR3 covers 13 residues. CDR3 bases: TGTGCCAGCAGCTTGGGGGGTAGCTATGGCTACACCTTC. It translates to CASSLGGSYGYTF.

This clone was counted once. The rearrangement links TRBV6-1 to TRBJ1-2, with D tentatively TRBD1 (5 bases). V lost 2 bases, J lost 4 bases, and 11 bases lay in between. Germline V gene sequence: CDR1 MNHNS, CDR2 SASEGT. CDR3 length: 14 residues. DNA of the CDR3: TGTGCCAGCAGTGAATTTGGGGACGGCTATGGCTACACCTTC. Translation: CASSEFGDGYGYTF.

This chain joins TRBV5-1 and TRBJ1-1, with TRBD1 as a possible D gene (5 bases). The CDR3 consists of 15 residues. Germline loops: CDR1 SGHRS, CDR2 YFSETQ. V lost 5 bases and J 5 bases, leaving 19 bases between the germline ends. This CDR3 is CASSRELGLKTEAFF. The DNA of the CDR3 is TGCGCCAGCAGTCGGGAGTTGGGGCTAAAAACTGAAGCTTTCTTT.

V and J are TRBV5-1 and TRBJ1-2, with no clear D. Germline values: CDR1 SGHRS, CDR2 YFSETQ. Trimming stripped 5 bases from V and 1 base from J, with 6 bases between. CDR3 length: 12 amino acids. The CDR3 DNA follows: TGCGCCAGCAGACAAGATAACTATGGCTACACCTTC. The encoded protein is CASRQDNYGYTF.

This clone was seen just once. The J gene is TRBJ1-5, the V gene TRBV28, with D possibly matching TRBD1 (6 bases). Looked up from germline, CDR1 is MDHEN and CDR2 is SYDVKM. The CDR3 has 12 amino acids. V lost 8 bases, J lost 7 bases, and 12 bases lay in between. The CDR3 is CASRVGGQPQHF. The CDR3 DNA reads TGTGCCAGCCGAGTAGGGGGGCAGCCCCAGCATTTT.

This clone has more than one count but fewer than ten. In DNA, the CDR3 is TGTGCCAGCAGTACAGGGGGCCATGGAAACACCATATATTTT. This encodes CASSTGGHGNTIYF. This rearrangement joins TRBV6-1 to TRBJ1-3; 9 bases line up with TRBD1. CDR1 is MNHNS and CDR2 is SASEGT in the germline V gene. J was trimmed by 3 bases and V by 5 bases; bases with no gene match: 2. This CDR3 is 14 amino acids long.

V gene TRBV10-2 combines with J gene TRBJ2-7, with D possibly called TRBD1 or TRBD2 (5 bases each). V was cut by 4 bases and J by 3 bases, with 16 bases left in between. This CDR3 has 15 amino acids. Germline V CDR1 and CDR2: WSHSY, SAAADI. The CDR3 nucleotides read TGCGCCAGCAGTGGGGGGATTATGAAAATCTACGAGCAGTACTTC. Its protein is CASSGGIMKIYEQYF.

The V gene is TRBV18, the J gene TRBJ1-1; TRBD1 agrees at 7 bases. The CDR3 spans 12 residues. V lost 3 bases and J lost 11; bases outside the gene matches: 6. CDR1 is KGHSH, CDR2 LQKENI, per germline. This chain's CDR3 is CASSPIQGEAFF. Here the CDR3 DNA reads TGTGCCAGCTCACCGATTCAGGGGGAGGCTTTCTTT.

The CDR3 DNA is TGTGCCAGCCGATTGTCAGGGACCGGCAATCAGCCCCAGCATTTT. It is translated as CASRLSGTGNQPQHF. V usage is TRBV6-5 and J usage is TRBJ1-5, with a tentative D call TRBD1 (5 bases). Trimming pared 8 bases from V and 2 bases from J, leaving 16 bases between. The CDR3 consists of 15 residues. The germline gives CDR1 MNHEY, CDR2 SVGAGI.

The chain uses TRBV5-1 and TRBJ2-7, with 12 bases lining up with TRBD2. The CDR3 totals 15 residues. Trimming at V came to 0 bases and at J to 4 bases, leaving 2 bases not matched to a gene. Germline loops: CDR1 SGHRS, CDR2 YFSETQ. CDR3 sequence: CASSLALAGGYEQYF. The CDR3 DNA is TGCGCCAGCAGCTTGGCACTAGCGGGGGGATACGAGCAGTACTTC.

The chain carries TRBV5-1 and TRBJ2-7; 13 bases map to TRBD2. V lost 4 bases, J lost 3 bases, and 10 bases stayed unmatched. This CDR3 comprises 17 residues. CDR1 and CDR2 (germline): SGHRS, YFSETQ. In DNA form, the CDR3 reads TGCGCCAGCAGCCCCGGACTAGCGGGAGTGGAGGGCTACGAGCAGTACTTC. Its translation: CASSPGLAGVEGYEQYF.